Listed below are T cell receptor beta chains from one sample, sequenced in a study of shared clonotypes between healthy human individuals. Profiled with immunoSEQ multiplex PCR; TCRdb holds only in-frame clones, not every one. Of around 600,000 clones in the sample, roughly 95% were seen once. The sample comprised naive CD8+ T cells sorted from blood. These receptors all stem from a woman in her thirties in good health. The CDR3 runs from the conserved cysteine through the conserved F or W. D genes are given only for firm matches. A clone size is listed for some rows: how often the clone was seen (once, few, many), or a class if it is expanded.

V,size,D,J,DNA,CDR3
TRBV9,NA,TRBD1,TRBJ2-5,TGTGCCAGCAGCCCCGGGACAGGGGGCTACGGGCAGTACTTC,CASSPGTGGYGQYF
TRBV27,NA,NA,TRBJ2-7,TGTGCCAGCAGTTACGCCAGGGGATCTTACGAGCAGTACTTC,CASSYARGSYEQYF
TRBV6-1,NA,TRBD1,TRBJ2-7,TGTGCCAGCAGTGCAGCCGGGACAGGGGGATCCTACGAGCAGTACTTC,CASSAAGTGGSYEQYF
TRBV27,NA,NA,TRBJ2-3,TGTGCCAGCAGTTATGGGTTAGGCACAGATACGCAGTATTTT,CASSYGLGTDTQYF
TRBV5-6,NA,NA,TRBJ1-3,TGTGCCAGCAGCACCGTCGGGGGGACTGGAAACACCATATATTTT,CASSTVGGTGNTIYF
TRBV4-1,NA,TRBD1,TRBJ1-6,TGCGCCAGCAGCCATCCCGGGACAGGGGCTAGCAATTCACCCCTCCACTTT,CASSHPGTGASNSPLHF
TRBV2,NA,NA,TRBJ2-5,TGTGCCAGCAGTGAATTAGCAGAGACCCAGTACTTC,CASSELAETQYF
TRBV28,NA,NA,TRBJ2-7,TGTGCCACCAACAGAGGGCTCGAGCAGTACTTC,CATNRGLEQYF
TRBV13,NA,NA,TRBJ2-7,TGTGCCAGCAGCTCTCCTGCTGACTACGAGCAGTACTTC,CASSSPADYEQYF
TRBV6-5,NA,NA,TRBJ1-4,TGTGCCAGCAGACAGGGCTTTGGTAATGAAAAACTGTTTTTT,CASRQGFGNEKLFF
TRBV29-1,NA,TRBD1,TRBJ2-7,TGCAGCGTCGGACAGGTTCAATACGAGCAGTACTTC,CSVGQVQYEQYF
TRBV18,NA,NA,TRBJ1-1,TGTGCCAGCTCACCTGGGTCGGCTGAAGCTTTCTTT,CASSPGSAEAFF
TRBV11-2,NA,TRBD1,TRBJ1-2,TGTGCCAGCAGACACCCGGGACAGCTTAACTATGGCTACACCTTC,CASRHPGQLNYGYTF
TRBV5-6,once,TRBD2,TRBJ2-7,TGTGCCAGCAGCCATGGGACTAGCGGCTCCTACGAGCAGTACTTC,CASSHGTSGSYEQYF
TRBV19,NA,TRBD2,TRBJ2-3,TGTGCCAGTAGTCAGCGGGAGAGGGGCACAGATACGCAGTATTTT,CASSQRERGTDTQYF
TRBV11-2,NA,TRBD2,TRBJ2-1,TGTGCCAGCAGTCGTTTCGGGCTAGCGGGGGACAATGAGCAGTTCTTC,CASSRFGLAGDNEQFF
TRBV5-4,NA,TRBD1,TRBJ1-1,TGTGCCAGCAGTTTAGACAGGGGGATAATAGCTGAAGCTTTCTTT,CASSLDRGIIAEAFF
TRBV4-2,NA,NA,TRBJ2-7,TGTGCCAGCAGCTTTGACAAGAACGAGCAGTACTTC,CASSFDKNEQYF
TRBV2,NA,NA,TRBJ1-1,TGTGCCTGCGGGGCCACTGAAGCTTTCTTT,CACGATEAFF
TRBV6-5,NA,NA,TRBJ2-2,TGTGCCAGCAGTTACTGGAGACAGATTACGGGGGAGCTGTTTTTT,CASSYWRQITGELFF
TRBV28,NA,NA,TRBJ2-1,TGTGCCAGCAGTTTTAGACTCAACAATGAGCAGTTCTTC,CASSFRLNNEQFF
TRBV14,NA,TRBD2,TRBJ2-1,TGTGCCAGCAGCCAAGGTCTCCCGCGGGGGGGACCCTTATACAATGAGCAGTTCTTC,CASSQGLPRGGPLYNEQFF
TRBV11-2,NA,TRBD2,TRBJ2-1,TGTGCCAGCAGCTATTGGCAGGGAGAGCGGGAAGAGCAGTTCTTC,CASSYWQGEREEQFF
TRBV15,NA,NA,TRBJ2-1,TGTGCCACCAGCAGAGGACGGAACAATGAGCAGTTCTTC,CATSRGRNNEQFF
TRBV10-1,once,TRBD1,TRBJ2-2,TGCGCCAGCAGTGCGGGACAGGGAGGCGGGGAGCTGTTTTTT,CASSAGQGGGELFF
TRBV5-1,NA,NA,TRBJ2-3,TGCGCCAGCAGCTCGCTACGGGAGCGGACAGATACGCAGTATTTT,CASSSLRERTDTQYF
TRBV6-5,NA,NA,TRBJ2-7,TGTGCCAGCAGTTTAGGGCTCACCTACGAGCAGTACTTC,CASSLGLTYEQYF
TRBV27,NA,NA,TRBJ2-7,TGTGCCAGCAGTTGGGGCAGTTCCTACGAGCAGTACTTC,CASSWGSSYEQYF
TRBV7-6,NA,TRBD2,TRBJ2-7,TGTGCCAGCAGCGCAAGTCCGGGAGGTCCATACGAGCAGTACTTC,CASSASPGGPYEQYF
TRBV5-8,few,NA,TRBJ2-7,TGTGCCAGCAGCATCTACGAGCAGTACTTC,CASSIYEQYF
TRBV9,NA,NA,TRBJ2-1,TGTGCCAGCAGCGTAGAGGACTGGACCAATGAGCAGTTCTTC,CASSVEDWTNEQFF
TRBV7-9,NA,TRBD1,TRBJ1-1,TGTGCCAGCAGCTCGCCCGGGACAGGCGGCATGAACACTGAAGCTTTCTTT,CASSSPGTGGMNTEAFF
TRBV13,NA,NA,TRBJ2-7,TGTGCCAGCAGCTTGACGAGCTCCTACGAGCAGTACTTC,CASSLTSSYEQYF
TRBV7-9,NA,NA,TRBJ1-4,TGTGCCAGCAGCCCTACCCGACCCGGCTTTAATGAAAAACTGTTTTTT,CASSPTRPGFNEKLFF
TRBV4-1,NA,NA,TRBJ2-5,TGCGCCAGCAGCCAAGAAAACAGGGAAGAGACCCAGTACTTC,CASSQENREETQYF
TRBV15,NA,TRBD2,TRBJ2-1,TGTGCCACCAGCACGGATGGGTTGGCTAGCGGGACGTCCTACAATGAGCAGTTCTTC,CATSTDGLASGTSYNEQFF
TRBV28,NA,NA,TRBJ1-1,TGTGCCAGCAACCTAGGACTCCGAGGGTGGACTGAAGCTTTCTTT,CASNLGLRGWTEAFF
TRBV9,NA,TRBD1,TRBJ2-6,TGTGCCAGCAGCGATTCTCCGGGACAGTTTTCTGGGGCCAACGTCCTGACTTTC,CASSDSPGQFSGANVLTF
TRBV9,NA,NA,TRBJ1-4,TGTGCCAGCAGCGTAGGTGGGGGGACGACTAATGAAAAACTGTTTTTT,CASSVGGGTTNEKLFF
TRBV7-9,once,NA,TRBJ1-4,TGTGCCAGCAGCTTAGACAGGAGGTCGGCTAATGAAAAACTGTTTTTT,CASSLDRRSANEKLFF
TRBV28,NA,NA,TRBJ1-5,TGTGCCAGCAAAAGCAGGGTGCGCAATCAGCCCCAGCATTTT,CASKSRVRNQPQHF
TRBV20-1,NA,NA,TRBJ2-7,TGCAGTGCTCGGACTTCCTACGAGCAGTACTTC,CSARTSYEQYF
TRBV5-1,NA,NA,TRBJ2-3,TGCGCCAGCAGCTTGACGCAGGGATGGACAGATACGCAGTATTTT,CASSLTQGWTDTQYF
TRBV7-9,NA,TRBD1,TRBJ2-1,TGTGCCAGCAGCTTAGGGTTTGGTCAGACAGGGTGGGTCTTC,CASSLGFGQTGWVF
TRBV7-6,once,NA,TRBJ2-1,TGTGCCAGCAGCTCCGGGTTCGGGAGAAGCAATGAGCAGTTCTTC,CASSSGFGRSNEQFF
TRBV4-1,NA,TRBD2,TRBJ2-1,TGCGCCAGCAGCCAAACATCTTTTAGCGGGAGGGCGCTCTACAATGAGCAGTTCTTC,CASSQTSFSGRALYNEQFF
TRBV13,NA,NA,TRBJ2-5,TGTGCCAGCAGCCCGAAGGGCCTAACAGGGTACCAAGAGACCCAGTACTTC,CASSPKGLTGYQETQYF
TRBV5-4,NA,TRBD2,TRBJ2-7,TGTGCCAGCAGCAATCAGGGTAGCGGGTACGAGCAGTACTTC,CASSNQGSGYEQYF
TRBV25-1,NA,NA,TRBJ1-5,TGTGCCAGCAGTGCCAAGTATGGGTCCCAGCATTTT,CASSAKYGSQHF
TRBV27,NA,TRBD1,TRBJ1-1,TGTGCCAGCAGCAATGGACAGGGCGGAACTGAAGCTTTCTTT,CASSNGQGGTEAFF